A single sample is the source of the 21 T cell receptor beta chains below, sequenced in a study of cytomegalovirus exposure and HLA in healthy donors. PCR primers comprised 60 Vbeta and 13 Jbeta primers. The assay was immunoSEQ multiplex PCR, and TCRdb's table has in-frame clones only and misses some. Of 100,000 to 150,000 clones in the sample, 60% to 80% were seen once. Sequenced material: PBMCs. The receptors stem from a male donor in good health and CMV-seronegative.

V gene TRBV5-1 combines with J gene TRBJ2-1; TRBD2 aligns across 8 bases. The CDR3 has 12 residues. The trim removed 4 bases at V and 8 bases at J, leaving 2 bases unmatched. Germline CDR1 is SGHRS and CDR2 is YFSETQ. CDR3 residues: CASSVTSDEQFF. CDR3 in DNA: TGCGCCAGCAGCGTGACTAGCGATGAGCAGTTCTTC. The full variable domain, with the rest looked up from reference TRBV5-1 and TRBJ2-1, is KAGVTQTPRYLIKTRGQQVTLSCSPISGHRSVSWYQQTPGQGLQFLFEYFSETQRNKGNFPGRFSGRQFSNSRSEMNVSTLELGDSALYLCASSVTSDEQFFGPGTRLTVL.

The V and J genes are TRBV28 and TRBJ2-1; the D gene is possibly TRBD1 (6 bases). Trimming shortened V by 1 base and J by 7 bases, and 17 bases separated the two germline ends. This CDR3 is built from 16 residues. Germline loops: CDR1 MDHEN, CDR2 SYDVKM. CDR3 bases: TGTGCCAGCAGTTTATTTCGACTACAGGGAAGGAATGAGCAGTTCTTC. Encoded protein: CASSLFRLQGRNEQFF.

This chain joins TRBV27 and TRBJ1-2; 9 positions match TRBD1. The ends lost 4 bases at V and 4 bases at J; junction bases unmatched: 13. CDR3 length equals 17 residues. The V gene's germline CDR1 is MNHEY and CDR2 SMNVEV (reference sequence). The CDR3 DNA reads as TGTGCCAGCAGTTCCGTCCCGGGACAGGGAGGGATCTATGGCTACACCTTC. This sequence encodes CASSSVPGQGGIYGYTF.

This sequence joins TRBV6-5 and TRBJ1-2; weak D call: TRBD1 (6 bases). Trimming took off 4 bases at V and 6 bases at J, with 18 bases between the two ends. The CDR3 is made up of 15 amino acids. From germline, CDR1 is MNHEY and CDR2 SVGAGI. CDR3 loop: CASSSPRGGRDGYTF. CDR3 sequence (DNA): TGTGCCAGCAGTTCCCCCCGCGGGGGGCGGGATGGCTACACCTTC.

The chain links TRBV5-1 to TRBJ1-6, with 7 nucleotides matching TRBD1. Germline V gives CDR1 SGHRS, CDR2 YFSETQ. V lost 3 bases and J lost 11; bases outside the gene matches: 8. The CDR3 sequence is 14 residues long. CDR3 sequence reads: CASSSTGVDPPLHF. The CDR3 DNA is TGCGCCAGCAGCTCCACAGGGGTAGATCCACCCCTCCACTTT.

The chain is built from TRBV5-1 and TRBJ1-4; D not certain. The CDR3 is 14 residues long. With 4 bases removed from V and 2 bases from J, the gap between germline ends came to 9 bases. Germline loops: CDR1 SGHRS, CDR2 YFSETQ. The CDR3 loop is CASSADSTNEKLFF. The CDR3 coding sequence is TGCGCCAGCAGCGCAGATTCGACTAATGAAAAACTGTTTTTT.

The CDR3 coding sequence is TGTGCCAGTAGTATTTTGGGCAGTCAAGAGACCCAGTACTTC. Its protein is CASSILGSQETQYF. The chain uses TRBV19 and TRBJ2-5, with unresolved D. Deletions cut 3 bases from V and 2 bases from J, with 10 bases between. The CDR3 is 14 residues long. Looked up from germline, CDR1 is LNHDA and CDR2 is SQIVND (reference sequence). The full variable domain, in which reference TRBV19 and TRBJ2-5 provide the parts outside the CDR3, is DGGITQSPKYLFRKEGQNVTLSCEQNLNHDAMYWYRQDPGQGLRLIYYSQIVNDFQKGDIAEGYSVSREKKESFPLTVTSAQKNPTAFYLCASSILGSQETQYFGPGTRLLVL.

The chain combines TRBV6-6 with TRBJ2-1, with D unclear. Germline CDR1 and CDR2: MNHNY and SVGAGI (reference sequence). The CDR3 spans 13 residues. V shed 8 bases and J shed 2 bases, with 10 bases lying between them. The CDR3 loop reads CASHSTAYNEQFF. CDR3 DNA: TGTGCCAGCCACTCTACGGCCTACAATGAGCAGTTCTTC.

The chain is built from TRBV7-3 and TRBJ2-4; the match to TRBD1 covers 11 bases. The trim removed 5 bases at V and 6 bases at J, leaving 9 bases unmatched. Germline CDR1 SGHTA, CDR2 FQGTGA. This CDR3 region has 16 residues. The CDR3 DNA sequence: TGTGCCAGCAGCCCGGGTTTGGGACAGGGGGGAAACATTCAGTACTTC. This gives the protein CASSPGLGQGGNIQYF. Filled out from reference TRBV7-3 and TRBJ2-4, the complete variable domain reads GAGVSQTPSNKVTEKGKYVELRCDPISGHTALYWYRQSLGQGPEFLIYFQGTGAADDSGLPNDRFFAVRPEGSVSTLKIQRTERGDSAVYLCASSPGLGQGGNIQYFGAGTRLSVL.

The chain employs TRBV27 and TRBJ2-7; the D gene is possibly TRBD1 (7 bases). In germline, CDR1 is MNHEY, CDR2 SMNVEV (reference sequence). V was clipped by 2 bases and J by 0 bases, with 17 bases between them. The CDR3 is 17 amino acids. The CDR3 loop is CASSLGPQGGSSYEQYF. The CDR3 region has the DNA TGTGCCAGCAGTTTAGGTCCTCAGGGGGGATCCTCCTACGAGCAGTACTTC.

This sequence joins TRBV4-3 and TRBJ2-1, with D tentatively TRBD2 (7 bases). Germline-derived CDR1 and CDR2 are LGHNA and YSLEER. The CDR3 has 16 residues. V shed 0 bases and J shed 4 bases, with 13 bases lying between them. The CDR3 is CASSQDWRGGYNEQFF. The CDR3 DNA sequence: TGCGCCAGCAGCCAAGATTGGAGGGGGGGATACAATGAGCAGTTCTTC.

The chain employs TRBV7-2 and TRBJ2-1, with D hard to call. CDR3 length equals 16 residues. From germline, CDR1 is SGHTA and CDR2 FQGNSA. V was trimmed by 3 bases and J by 2 bases, leaving 14 bases between them. The CDR3 DNA is TGTGCCAGCAGCTTTCGAGGAACCCCTACCTACAATGAGCAGTTCTTC. Translated: CASSFRGTPTYNEQFF. Using reference TRBV7-2 and TRBJ2-1 for the parts outside the CDR3, the full variable domain is GAGVSQSPSNKVTEKGKDVELRCDPISGHTALYWYRQSLGQGLEFLIYFQGNSAPDKSGLPSDRFSAERTGGSVSTLTIQRTQQEDSAVYLCASSFRGTPTYNEQFFGPGTRLTVL.

The chain uses TRBV18 and TRBJ2-7; 8 bases line up with TRBD2. CDR1 and CDR2 from the germline V gene are KGHSH and LQKENI. This CDR3 contains 16 residues. After removal of 0 bases from V and 5 bases from J, the junction contained 9 bases not matched to a gene. The chain's CDR3 is CASSPPGSGTKHEQYF. CDR3 in DNA: TGTGCCAGCTCACCACCGGGTAGCGGGACAAAACACGAGCAGTACTTC.

The V call is TRBV19, the J call TRBJ2-3, with unresolved D. Trimming took off 6 bases at V and 2 bases at J, with 9 bases between the two ends. Germline V lookup: CDR1 LNHDA, CDR2 SQIVND (reference sequence). The CDR3 totals 13 residues. The CDR3 DNA follows: TGTGCCAGTAGCTCAGGTGCCACAGATACGCAGTATTTT. It is translated as CASSSGATDTQYF. The variable domain in full, completed from reference TRBV19 and TRBJ2-3, reads DGGITQSPKYLFRKEGQNVTLSCEQNLNHDAMYWYRQDPGQGLRLIYYSQIVNDFQKGDIAEGYSVSREKKESFPLTVTSAQKNPTAFYLCASSSGATDTQYFGPGTRLTVL.

This clone was found once. V and J are TRBV27 and TRBJ1-5; 7 bases are shared with TRBD1. The CDR3 is made up of 15 amino acids. V was clipped by 5 bases and J by 0 bases; unmatched bases: 4. Germline loops: CDR1 MNHEY, CDR2 SMNVEV (reference sequence). CDR3 residues: CASSRDRDSNQPQHF. The CDR3 coding sequence is TGTGCCAGCAGTCGGGACAGAGATAGCAATCAGCCCCAGCATTTT.

This clone has a handful of counts. The J gene is TRBJ1-1, the V gene TRBV10-3; 11 bases fit TRBD1. The CDR3 is made up of 15 amino acids. The V gene end was trimmed by 2 bases and the J gene end by 3 bases; junction bases not matched to a gene: 2. CDR1 and CDR2 (germline): ENHRY, SYGVKD. The CDR3 coding sequence is TGTGCCATCAGTGAGGCGGGACAGGGGGACACTGAAGCTTTCTTT. Its translation is CAISEAGQGDTEAFF.

This chain links TRBV5-1 with TRBJ2-5, with TRBD2 identical over 7 bases. V lost 5 bases, J lost 2 bases, and 3 bases stayed unmatched. CDR1 SGHRS and CDR2 YFSETQ come from the germline V gene. This CDR3 has 13 amino acids. CDR3 sequence reads: CASRDGGQETQYF. The CDR3 DNA reads as TGCGCCAGCAGGGACGGGGGGCAAGAGACCCAGTACTTC.

The chain couples TRBV28 to TRBJ1-4; D gene uncertain. V was trimmed by 5 bases and J by 4 bases, leaving 17 bases between them. The CDR3 sequence is 16 residues long. CDR1 and CDR2 (germline): MDHEN, SYDVKM. This CDR3 reads CASSPRWRVINEKLFF. The CDR3 DNA reads as TGTGCCAGCAGTCCTCGATGGAGGGTAATTAATGAAAAACTGTTTTTT.

This chain connects TRBV6-5 to TRBJ2-7; D unresolved. V was cut by 5 bases and J by 2 bases, with 10 bases left in between. Germline V gene data show CDR1 as MNHEY and CDR2 as SVGAGI. The CDR3 length is 13 residues. As DNA, the CDR3 is TGTGCCAGCAGTGTGGGCCCCACCTACGAGCAGTACTTC. Protein sequence: CASSVGPTYEQYF.

This clone was seen a few times. V and J are TRBV28 and TRBJ1-5; 7 nucleotides agree with TRBD1. Germline V CDR1 and CDR2: MDHEN, SYDVKM. The CDR3 is 16 amino acids. J lost 1 base, V lost 1 base, and 4 bases had no gene match. The CDR3 DNA is TGTGCCAGCAGTTTATCCTACAGGGGCAGCAATCAGCCCCAGCATTTT. Translating it yields CASSLSYRGSNQPQHF.

This clone was counted once. J is TRBJ1-1 and V is TRBV7-2; possibly TRBD1 for D (6 bases). The CDR3 sequence is 15 residues long. The V end was cut by 5 bases, the J end by 4 bases, with 17 bases between. Germline V gene lookup returns CDR1 SGHTA and CDR2 FQGNSA. The chain's CDR3 is CASSLAAGGRTEAFF. As DNA, the CDR3 is TGTGCCAGCAGCCTTGCTGCCGGGGGGCGCACTGAAGCTTTCTTT.